The sequence of this T cell receptor (beta chain) was determined in a study of blood T cell repertoires in COVID-19. The overall study: Samples representing acute and convalescent COVID-19 were sourced from the United States, Italy and Spain. The cDNA or gDNA used as material had been derived from T cells, B-cell-depleted T cells, or PBMCs.

The CDR3 runs to 14 residues. The ends lost 4 bases at V and 8 bases at J; junction bases unmatched: 7. The germline CDR1 and CDR2 sequences are SGHDT and YYEEEE. In the study's own analysis: Amplification of reference gene primers provided the estimated nucleated cell counts. This table comes from immunoSEQ multiplex PCR, and its TCRdb copy is limited to in-frame clones, with some not included. For V, J and clone size, that table is used; D and trimming come from the DNA. Of more than 250,000 clones in the sample, 70% to 90% were seen once. The sequenced sample was peripheral blood. V gene TRBV5-6 combines with J gene TRBJ2-4; 9 bases fit TRBD1. This receptor was taken from a woman between 45 and 65 years old with COVID-19, enrolled during active disease. The CDR3: CASSRDRESDIQYF. For the CDR3, the DNA is TGTGCCAGCAGCCGGGACAGGGAAAGCGACATTCAGTACTTC.